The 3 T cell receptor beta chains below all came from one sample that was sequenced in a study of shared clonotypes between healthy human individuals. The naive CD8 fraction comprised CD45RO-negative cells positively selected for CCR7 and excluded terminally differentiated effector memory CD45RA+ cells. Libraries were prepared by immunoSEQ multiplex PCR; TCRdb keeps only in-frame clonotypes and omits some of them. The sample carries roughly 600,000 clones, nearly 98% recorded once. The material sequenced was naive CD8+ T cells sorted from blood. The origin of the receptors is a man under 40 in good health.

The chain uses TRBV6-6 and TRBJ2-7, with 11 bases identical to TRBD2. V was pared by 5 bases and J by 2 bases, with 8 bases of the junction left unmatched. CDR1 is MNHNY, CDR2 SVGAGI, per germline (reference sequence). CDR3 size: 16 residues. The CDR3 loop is CASSGIAGGGTYEQYF. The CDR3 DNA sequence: TGTGCCAGCAGTGGGATAGCGGGAGGGGGAACCTACGAGCAGTACTTC.

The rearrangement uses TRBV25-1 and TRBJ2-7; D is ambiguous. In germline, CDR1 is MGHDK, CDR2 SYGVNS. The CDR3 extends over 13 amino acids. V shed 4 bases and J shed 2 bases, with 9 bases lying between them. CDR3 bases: TGTGCCAGCAGTGTTGGCACCACCTACGAGCAGTACTTC. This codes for CASSVGTTYEQYF.

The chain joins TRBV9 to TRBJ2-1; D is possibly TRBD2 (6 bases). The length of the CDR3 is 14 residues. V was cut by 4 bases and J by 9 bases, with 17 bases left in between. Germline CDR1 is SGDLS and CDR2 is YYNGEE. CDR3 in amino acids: CASSPQAGKGEQFF. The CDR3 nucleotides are TGTGCCAGCAGCCCCCAGGCGGGGAAAGGTGAGCAGTTCTTC.